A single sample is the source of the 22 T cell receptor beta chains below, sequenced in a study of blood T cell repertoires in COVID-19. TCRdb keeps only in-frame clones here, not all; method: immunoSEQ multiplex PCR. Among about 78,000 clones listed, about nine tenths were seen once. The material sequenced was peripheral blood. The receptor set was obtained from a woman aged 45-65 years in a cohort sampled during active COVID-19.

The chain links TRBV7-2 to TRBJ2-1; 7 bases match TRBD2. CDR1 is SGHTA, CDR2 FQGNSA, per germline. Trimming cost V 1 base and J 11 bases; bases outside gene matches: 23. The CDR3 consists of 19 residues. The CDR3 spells CASSLESGGAGVSRWKQFF. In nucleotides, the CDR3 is TGTGCCAGCAGCTTAGAGAGTGGAGGCGCGGGAGTGTCCCGTTGGAAGCAGTTCTTC.

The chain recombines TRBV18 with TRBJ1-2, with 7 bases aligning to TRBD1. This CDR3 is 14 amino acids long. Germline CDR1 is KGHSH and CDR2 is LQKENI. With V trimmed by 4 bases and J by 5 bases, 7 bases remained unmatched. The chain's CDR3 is CASSLEDRTYGYTF. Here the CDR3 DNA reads TGTGCCAGCTCACTAGAGGACAGGACGTATGGCTACACCTTC.

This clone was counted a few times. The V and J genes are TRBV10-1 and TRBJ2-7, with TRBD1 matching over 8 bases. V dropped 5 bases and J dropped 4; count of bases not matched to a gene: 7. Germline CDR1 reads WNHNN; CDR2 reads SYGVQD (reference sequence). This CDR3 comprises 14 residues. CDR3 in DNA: TGCGCCAGCAGTCCCCGGACAGGGATTTACGAGCAGTACTTC. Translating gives CASSPRTGIYEQYF.

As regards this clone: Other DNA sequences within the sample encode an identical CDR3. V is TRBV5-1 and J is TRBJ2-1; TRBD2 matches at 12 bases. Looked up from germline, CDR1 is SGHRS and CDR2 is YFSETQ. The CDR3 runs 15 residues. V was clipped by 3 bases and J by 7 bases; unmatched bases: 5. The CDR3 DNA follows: TGCGCCAGCAGCTCCGGACTAGCGGGACTAAATGAGCAGTTCTTC. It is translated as CASSSGLAGLNEQFF.

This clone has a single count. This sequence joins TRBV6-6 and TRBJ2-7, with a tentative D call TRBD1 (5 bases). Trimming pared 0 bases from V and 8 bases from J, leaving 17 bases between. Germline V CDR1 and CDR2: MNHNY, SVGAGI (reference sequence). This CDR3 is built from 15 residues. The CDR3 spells CASSYSGRDGGKQYF. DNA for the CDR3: TGTGCCAGCAGTTACTCGGGCAGGGATGGTGGAAAGCAGTACTTC.

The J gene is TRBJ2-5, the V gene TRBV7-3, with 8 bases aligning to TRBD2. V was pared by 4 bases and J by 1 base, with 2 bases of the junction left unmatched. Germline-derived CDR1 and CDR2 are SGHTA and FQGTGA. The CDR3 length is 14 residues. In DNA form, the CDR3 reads TGTGCCAGCAGCTCGCGGGGGGCCCAAGAGACCCAGTACTTC. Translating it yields CASSSRGAQETQYF.

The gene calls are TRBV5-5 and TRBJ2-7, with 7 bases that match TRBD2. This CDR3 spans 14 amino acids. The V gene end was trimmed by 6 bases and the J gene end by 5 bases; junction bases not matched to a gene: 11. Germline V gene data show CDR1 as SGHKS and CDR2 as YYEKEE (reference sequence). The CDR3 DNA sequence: TGTGCCAGCACCCGTGCGGGGGACCGAGACGAGCAGTACTTC. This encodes CASTRAGDRDEQYF.

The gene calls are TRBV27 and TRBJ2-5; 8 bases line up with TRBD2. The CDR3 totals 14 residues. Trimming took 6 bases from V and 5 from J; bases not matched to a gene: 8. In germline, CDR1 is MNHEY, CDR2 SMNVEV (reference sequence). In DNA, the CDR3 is TGTGCCAGCAGACCAGGACTAGCCGGGGAGACCCAGTACTTC. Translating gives CASRPGLAGETQYF.

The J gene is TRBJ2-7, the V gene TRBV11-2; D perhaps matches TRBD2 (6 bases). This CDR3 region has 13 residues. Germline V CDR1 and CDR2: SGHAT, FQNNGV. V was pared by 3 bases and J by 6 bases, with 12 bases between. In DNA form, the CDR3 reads TGTGCCAGCAGCTTTGGGACTGCCCCCGAGCAGTACTTC. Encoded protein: CASSFGTAPEQYF.

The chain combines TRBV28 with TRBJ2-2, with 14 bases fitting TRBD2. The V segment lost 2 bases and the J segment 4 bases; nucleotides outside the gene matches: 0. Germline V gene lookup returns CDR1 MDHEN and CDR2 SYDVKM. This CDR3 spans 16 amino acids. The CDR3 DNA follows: TGTGCCAGCAGTTTAGGGACTAGCGGGAGCACCGGGGAGCTGTTTTTT. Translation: CASSLGTSGSTGELFF.

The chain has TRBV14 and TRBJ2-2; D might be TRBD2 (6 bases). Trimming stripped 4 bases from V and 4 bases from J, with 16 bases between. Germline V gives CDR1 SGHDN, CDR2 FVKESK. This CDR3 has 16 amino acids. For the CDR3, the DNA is TGTGCCAGCAGCCCCCGGCAGGGAGGTAGCACCGGGGAGCTGTTTTTT. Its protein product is CASSPRQGGSTGELFF.

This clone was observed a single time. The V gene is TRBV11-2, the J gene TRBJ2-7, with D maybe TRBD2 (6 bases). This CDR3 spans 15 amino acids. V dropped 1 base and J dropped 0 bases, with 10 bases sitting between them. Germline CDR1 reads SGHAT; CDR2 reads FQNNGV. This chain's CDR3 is CASSLAAGSSYEQYF. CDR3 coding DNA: TGTGCCAGCAGCTTAGCTGCGGGATCCTCCTACGAGCAGTACTTC.

CDR3 amino acids: CASSLNPIAGGPNEQFF. For the CDR3, the DNA is TGTGCCAGCAGCTTAAACCCGATAGCGGGAGGGCCGAATGAGCAGTTCTTC. V and J are TRBV7-3 and TRBJ2-1; 11 bases match TRBD2. Germline V lookup: CDR1 SGHTA, CDR2 FQGTGA. The CDR3 has 17 residues. V gave up 1 base and J gave up 7 bases; unmatched junction bases: 9.

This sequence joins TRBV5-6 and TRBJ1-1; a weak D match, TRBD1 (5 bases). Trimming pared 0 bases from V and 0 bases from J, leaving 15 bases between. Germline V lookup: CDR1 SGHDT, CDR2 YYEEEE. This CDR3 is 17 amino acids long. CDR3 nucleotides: TGTGCCAGCAGCTTGGTTAGGCAGGCAGGGATGAACACTGAAGCTTTCTTT. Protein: CASSLVRQAGMNTEAFF.

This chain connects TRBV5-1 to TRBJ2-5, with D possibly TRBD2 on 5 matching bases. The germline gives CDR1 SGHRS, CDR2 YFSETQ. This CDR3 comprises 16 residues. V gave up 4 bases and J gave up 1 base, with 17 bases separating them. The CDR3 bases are TGCGCCAGCAGCCCAACCCCTTCGGGAACCCAAGAGACCCAGTACTTC. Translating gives CASSPTPSGTQETQYF.

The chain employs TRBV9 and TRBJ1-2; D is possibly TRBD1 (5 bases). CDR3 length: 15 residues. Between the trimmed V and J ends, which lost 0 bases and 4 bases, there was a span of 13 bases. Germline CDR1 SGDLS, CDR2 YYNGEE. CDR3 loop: CASSVDATAFYGYTF. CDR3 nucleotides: TGTGCCAGCAGCGTAGATGCGACAGCTTTCTATGGCTACACCTTC.

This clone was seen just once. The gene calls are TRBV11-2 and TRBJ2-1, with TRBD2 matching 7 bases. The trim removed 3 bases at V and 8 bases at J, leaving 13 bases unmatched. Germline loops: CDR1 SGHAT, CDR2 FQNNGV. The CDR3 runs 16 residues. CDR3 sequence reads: CASSLSLAGARDEQFF. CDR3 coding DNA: TGTGCCAGCAGCTTGAGCTTGGCGGGAGCTAGGGATGAGCAGTTCTTC. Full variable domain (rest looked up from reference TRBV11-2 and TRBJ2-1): EAGVAQSPRYKIIEKRQSVAFWCNPISGHATLYWYQQILGQGPKLLIQFQNNGVVDDSQLPKDRFSAERLKGVDSTLKIQPAKLEDSAVYLCASSLSLAGARDEQFFGPGTRLTVL.

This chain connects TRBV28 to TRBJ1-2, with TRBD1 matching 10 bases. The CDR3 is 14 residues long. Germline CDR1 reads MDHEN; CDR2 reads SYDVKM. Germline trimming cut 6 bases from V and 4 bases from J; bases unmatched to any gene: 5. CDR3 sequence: CASRTGGASYGYTF. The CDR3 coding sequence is TGTGCCAGCAGGACAGGGGGCGCTAGCTATGGCTACACCTTC.

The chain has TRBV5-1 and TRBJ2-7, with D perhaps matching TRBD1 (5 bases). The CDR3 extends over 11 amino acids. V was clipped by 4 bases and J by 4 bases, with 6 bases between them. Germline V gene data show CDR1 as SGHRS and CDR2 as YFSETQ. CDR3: CASSQGYEQYF. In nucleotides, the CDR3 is TGCGCCAGCAGCCAGGGATACGAGCAGTACTTC. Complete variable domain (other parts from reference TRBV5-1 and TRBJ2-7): KAGVTQTPRYLIKTRGQQVTLSCSPISGHRSVSWYQQTPGQGLQFLFEYFSETQRNKGNFPGRFSGRQFSNSRSEMNVSTLELGDSALYLCASSQGYEQYFGPGTRLTVT.

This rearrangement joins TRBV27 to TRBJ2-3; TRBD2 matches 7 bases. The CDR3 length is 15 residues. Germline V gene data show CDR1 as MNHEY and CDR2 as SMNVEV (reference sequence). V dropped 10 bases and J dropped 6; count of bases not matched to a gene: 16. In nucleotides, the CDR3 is TGTGCCACCATGACTAGCTTGTCTGGCGGGGATACGCAGTATTTT. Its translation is CATMTSLSGGDTQYF.

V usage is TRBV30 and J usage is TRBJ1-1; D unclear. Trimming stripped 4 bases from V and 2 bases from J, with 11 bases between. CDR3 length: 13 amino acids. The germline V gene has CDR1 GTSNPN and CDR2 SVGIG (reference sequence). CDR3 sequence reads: CAWTREGNTEAFF. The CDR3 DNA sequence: TGTGCCTGGACTAGGGAGGGAAACACTGAAGCTTTCTTT.

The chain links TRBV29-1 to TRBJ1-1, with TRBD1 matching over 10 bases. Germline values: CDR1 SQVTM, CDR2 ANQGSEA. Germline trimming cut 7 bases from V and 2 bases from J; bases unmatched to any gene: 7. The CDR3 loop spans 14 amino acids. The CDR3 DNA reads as TGCAGCGGCGGGGGACAGGGGCCTAACACTGAAGCTTTCTTT. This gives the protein CSGGGQGPNTEAFF.